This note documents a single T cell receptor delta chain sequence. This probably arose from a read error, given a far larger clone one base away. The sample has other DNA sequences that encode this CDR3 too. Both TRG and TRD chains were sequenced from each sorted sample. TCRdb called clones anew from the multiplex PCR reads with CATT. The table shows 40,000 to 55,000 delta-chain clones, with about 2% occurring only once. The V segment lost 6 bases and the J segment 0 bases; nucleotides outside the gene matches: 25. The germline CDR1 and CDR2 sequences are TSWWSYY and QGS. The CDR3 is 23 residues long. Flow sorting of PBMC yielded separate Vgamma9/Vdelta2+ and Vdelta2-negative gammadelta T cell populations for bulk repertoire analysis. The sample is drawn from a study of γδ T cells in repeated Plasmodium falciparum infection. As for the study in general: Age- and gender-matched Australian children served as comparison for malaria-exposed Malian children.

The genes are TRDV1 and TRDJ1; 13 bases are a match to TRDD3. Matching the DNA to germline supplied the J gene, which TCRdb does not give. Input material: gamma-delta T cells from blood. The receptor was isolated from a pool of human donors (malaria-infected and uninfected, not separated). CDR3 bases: TGTGCTCTTGGCCGCTTTTACAATTCGGTACTGGGGGATACGCTCTTGTACACCGATAAACTCATCTTT. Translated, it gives CALGRFYNSVLGDTLLYTDKLIF.